The rows below give T cell receptor beta chains drawn from one sample of a study of T cells after yellow fever vaccination. TCRdb reanalysed the 5' RACE reads using MiXCR and keeps one entry per CDR3 protein. This table holds approximately 300,000 distinct CDR3 sequences, roughly 13% found once. The material was CD4+ T cells sorted from PBMCs, obtained 45 days after the yellow fever booster vaccination. The receptors derive from a man aged 25 to 40 who received the YFV17D yellow fever vaccine. CDR3s include the opening cysteine and the closing phenylalanine or tryptophan. The D gene is left open where the match is weak. Size is stated for part of the rows, as once, few or many counts, or as a class when the clone is expanded.

cdr3_length: 10; clone_size: few; d_call: -; j_call: TRBJ2-5; v_call: TRBV20-1; cdr3_aa: CSGRLETQYF; cdr3_nt: TGCAGTGGCAGGCTGGAGACCCAGTACTTC
cdr3_length: 13; clone_size: many; d_call: -; j_call: TRBJ2-1; v_call: TRBV20-1; cdr3_aa: CSAAPGLTNEQFF; cdr3_nt: TGCAGTGCCGCCCCCGGACTAACCAATGAGCAGTTCTTC
cdr3_length: 15; clone_size: few; d_call: -; j_call: TRBJ2-5; v_call: TRBV18; cdr3_aa: CASSPGWLLQETQYF; cdr3_nt: TGTGCCAGCTCACCAGGTTGGCTCCTCCAAGAGACCCAGTACTTC
cdr3_length: 11; clone_size: few; d_call: -; j_call: TRBJ2-1; v_call: TRBV6-5; cdr3_aa: CASSSLYEQFF; cdr3_nt: TGTGCCAGCAGTTCTCTGTATGAGCAGTTCTTC
cdr3_length: 14; clone_size: -; d_call: -; j_call: TRBJ1-5; v_call: TRBV20-1; cdr3_aa: CSARVGIGNQPQHF; cdr3_nt: TGCAGTGCTAGGGTAGGGATCGGCAATCAGCCCCAGCATTTT
cdr3_length: 14; clone_size: few; d_call: TRBD1; j_call: TRBJ1-1; v_call: TRBV20-1; cdr3_aa: CSARGQRGNTEAFF; cdr3_nt: TGCAGTGCTAGGGGACAGCGGGGTAACACTGAAGCTTTCTTT
cdr3_length: 11; clone_size: -; d_call: TRBD2; j_call: TRBJ2-7; v_call: TRBV28; cdr3_aa: CASYLGGAEYF; cdr3_nt: TGTGCCAGTTATCTCGGGGGGGCGGAGTACTTC
cdr3_length: 14; clone_size: few; d_call: TRBD1; j_call: TRBJ1-2; v_call: TRBV6-1; cdr3_aa: CASRDRDRPYGYTF; cdr3_nt: TGTGCCAGCCGGGACCGGGACAGGCCCTATGGCTACACCTTC
cdr3_length: 17; clone_size: few; d_call: TRBD1; j_call: TRBJ2-2; v_call: TRBV6-2/TRBV6-3; cdr3_aa: CASSYSPNRGITGELFF; cdr3_nt: TGTGCCAGCAGTTACTCTCCGAACAGGGGGATCACCGGGGAGCTGTTTTTT
cdr3_length: 14; clone_size: -; d_call: -; j_call: TRBJ2-3; v_call: TRBV20-1; cdr3_aa: CSVFGRFSTDTQYF; cdr3_nt: TGCAGTGTTTTCGGACGATTTTCGACAGATACGCAGTATTTT
cdr3_length: 13; clone_size: many; d_call: TRBD2; j_call: TRBJ2-7; v_call: TRBV20-1; cdr3_aa: CSARAGTSYEQYF; cdr3_nt: TGCAGTGCTAGAGCGGGGACTAGCTACGAGCAGTACTTC
cdr3_length: 15; clone_size: -; d_call: TRBD1; j_call: TRBJ2-1; v_call: TRBV19; cdr3_aa: CASTDRGRVGNEQFF; cdr3_nt: TGTGCCAGTACGGACAGGGGGCGAGTTGGCAATGAGCAGTTCTTC
cdr3_length: 14; clone_size: few; d_call: -; j_call: TRBJ2-5; v_call: TRBV7-6; cdr3_aa: CASSYGAFRETQYF; cdr3_nt: TGTGCCAGCAGCTACGGGGCTTTTAGGGAGACCCAGTACTTC
cdr3_length: 13; clone_size: -; d_call: -; j_call: TRBJ2-3; v_call: TRBV20-1; cdr3_aa: CSAKAGSTDTQYF; cdr3_nt: TGCAGTGCTAAGGCGGGGAGCACAGATACGCAGTATTTT
cdr3_length: 13; clone_size: -; d_call: -; j_call: TRBJ2-3; v_call: TRBV18; cdr3_aa: CASSPPITYTQYF; cdr3_nt: TGTGCCAGCTCACCACCGATCACCTATACGCAGTATTTT
cdr3_length: 15; clone_size: -; d_call: -; j_call: TRBJ2-6; v_call: TRBV18; cdr3_aa: CASSPRVSGANVLTF; cdr3_nt: TGTGCCAGCTCACCACGGGTCTCTGGGGCCAACGTCCTGACTTTC
cdr3_length: 18; clone_size: -; d_call: TRBD2; j_call: TRBJ2-1; v_call: TRBV24-1; cdr3_aa: CATSAPPGLAGEYNEQFF; cdr3_nt: TGTGCCACCAGTGCCCCCCCGGGATTAGCGGGGGAATACAATGAGCAGTTCTTC
cdr3_length: 16; clone_size: -; d_call: TRBD2; j_call: TRBJ2-1; v_call: TRBV7-7; cdr3_aa: CASSQLASGSFHEQFF; cdr3_nt: TGTGCCAGCAGCCAACTAGCTAGCGGGAGTTTCCATGAGCAGTTCTTC
cdr3_length: 14; clone_size: few; d_call: -; j_call: TRBJ1-1; v_call: TRBV19; cdr3_aa: CASSIRVGDTEAFF; cdr3_nt: TGTGCCAGTAGTATCCGGGTAGGGGACACTGAAGCTTTCTTT
cdr3_length: 14; clone_size: few; d_call: TRBD2; j_call: TRBJ2-1; v_call: TRBV6-2/TRBV6-3; cdr3_aa: CAAKGTSLYNEQFF; cdr3_nt: TGTGCCGCCAAAGGGACTAGCCTCTACAATGAGCAGTTCTTC
cdr3_length: 13; clone_size: many; d_call: -; j_call: TRBJ2-7; v_call: TRBV7-2; cdr3_aa: CASSSGLIYEQYF; cdr3_nt: TGTGCCAGCAGCTCTGGACTAATCTACGAGCAGTACTTC
cdr3_length: 14; clone_size: few; d_call: -; j_call: TRBJ1-4; v_call: TRBV7-2; cdr3_aa: CASSSRRSNEKLFF; cdr3_nt: TGTGCCAGCAGCTCTCGGAGGTCTAATGAAAAACTGTTTTTT
cdr3_length: 15; clone_size: few; d_call: TRBD2; j_call: TRBJ2-5; v_call: TRBV6-2/TRBV6-3; cdr3_aa: CASSLTSGSGETQYF; cdr3_nt: TGTGCCAGCAGTTTGACTAGCGGGAGTGGGGAGACCCAGTACTTC
cdr3_length: 14; clone_size: many; d_call: -; j_call: TRBJ2-7; v_call: TRBV7-2; cdr3_aa: CASSPRGGSYEQYF; cdr3_nt: TGTGCCAGCAGCCCTAGGGGGGGCTCCTACGAGCAGTACTTC
cdr3_length: 15; clone_size: few; d_call: TRBD1; j_call: TRBJ2-7; v_call: TRBV19; cdr3_aa: CASSPRGTGSYEQYF; cdr3_nt: TGTGCCAGTAGTCCCCGCGGGACAGGTTCCTACGAGCAGTACTTC
cdr3_length: 14; clone_size: few; d_call: -; j_call: TRBJ2-1; v_call: TRBV5-1; cdr3_aa: CASNSGAVGNEQFF; cdr3_nt: TGCGCCAGCAACTCGGGTGCGGTAGGTAATGAGCAGTTCTTC
cdr3_length: 17; clone_size: few; d_call: TRBD1; j_call: TRBJ2-6; v_call: TRBV5-8; cdr3_aa: CASSKDRGNTGANVLTF; cdr3_nt: TGTGCCAGCAGCAAGGACAGGGGGAACACTGGGGCCAACGTCCTGACTTTC
cdr3_length: 15; clone_size: -; d_call: -; j_call: TRBJ2-3; v_call: TRBV11-3; cdr3_aa: CASSSGVRSTDTQYF; cdr3_nt: TGTGCCAGCAGCTCGGGGGTCCGAAGCACAGATACGCAGTATTTT
cdr3_length: 16; clone_size: -; d_call: TRBD2; j_call: TRBJ2-5; v_call: TRBV27; cdr3_aa: CASSSYLSGRKETQYF; cdr3_nt: TGTGCCAGCAGTTCATACCTTAGCGGGAGGAAAGAGACCCAGTACTTC
cdr3_length: 14; clone_size: -; d_call: -; j_call: TRBJ1-1; v_call: TRBV3-1; cdr3_aa: CASSPRSTGTEAFF; cdr3_nt: TGTGCCAGCAGCCCAAGATCGACAGGCACTGAAGCTTTCTTT
cdr3_length: 13; clone_size: -; d_call: -; j_call: TRBJ2-1; v_call: TRBV14; cdr3_aa: CASSQGYYNEQFF; cdr3_nt: TGTGCCAGCAGCCAGGGCTACTACAATGAGCAGTTCTTC
cdr3_length: 12; clone_size: -; d_call: -; j_call: TRBJ2-7; v_call: TRBV20-1; cdr3_aa: CSAKGASYEQYF; cdr3_nt: TGCAGTGCGAAGGGAGCTTCCTACGAGCAGTACTTC
cdr3_length: 13; clone_size: many; d_call: -; j_call: TRBJ2-2; v_call: TRBV20-1; cdr3_aa: CSASPQFGGELFF; cdr3_nt: TGCAGTGCTAGCCCCCAGTTTGGCGGGGAGCTGTTTTTT
cdr3_length: 12; clone_size: -; d_call: -; j_call: TRBJ2-1; v_call: TRBV29-1; cdr3_aa: CSASMVYNEQFF; cdr3_nt: TGCAGCGCTAGCATGGTGTACAATGAGCAGTTCTTC
cdr3_length: 20; clone_size: few; d_call: -; j_call: TRBJ2-1; v_call: TRBV15; cdr3_aa: CATSRAGGLAGMVSYNEQFF; cdr3_nt: TGTGCCACCAGCAGAGCAGGGGGTTTAGCGGGCATGGTGTCCTACAATGAGCAGTTCTTC
cdr3_length: 16; clone_size: -; d_call: TRBD1; j_call: TRBJ1-6; v_call: TRBV20-1; cdr3_aa: CSARRLTGGYNSPLHF; cdr3_nt: TGCAGTGCTAGAAGACTTACAGGGGGCTATAATTCACCCCTCCACTTT
cdr3_length: 16; clone_size: -; d_call: -; j_call: TRBJ2-1; v_call: TRBV5-5; cdr3_aa: CASSLDFGSAYNEQFF; cdr3_nt: TGTGCCAGCAGCTTGGATTTCGGGTCTGCCTACAATGAGCAGTTCTTC
cdr3_length: 16; clone_size: -; d_call: TRBD1; j_call: TRBJ2-1; v_call: TRBV4-2; cdr3_aa: CASSLWTGGEYNEQFF; cdr3_nt: TGTGCCAGCAGCCTATGGACAGGGGGGGAGTACAATGAGCAGTTCTTC
cdr3_length: 15; clone_size: -; d_call: -; j_call: TRBJ2-2; v_call: TRBV11-3; cdr3_aa: CASSFENRATGELFF; cdr3_nt: TGTGCCAGCAGCTTCGAAAACAGAGCGACCGGGGAGCTGTTTTTT
cdr3_length: 13; clone_size: -; d_call: -; j_call: TRBJ1-1; v_call: TRBV11-3; cdr3_aa: CASSLRGGTEAFF; cdr3_nt: TGTGCCAGCAGCTTGAGGGGAGGCACTGAAGCTTTCTTT
cdr3_length: 15; clone_size: few; d_call: -; j_call: TRBJ2-3; v_call: TRBV11-2; cdr3_aa: CASSQNLGMGDTQYF; cdr3_nt: TGTGCCAGCAGCCAAAATTTAGGGATGGGGGATACGCAGTATTTT